Following are 24 T cell receptor beta chains from one sample sequenced in a study of neurological immune-mediated disorders. TCRdb reprocessed the 5' RACE reads with MiXCR, giving one entry per CDR3 protein. Here the sample spans about 69,000 distinct CDR3 sequences, 3.5% to 5% being singletons. Sequences were obtained from PBMCs. Source of these receptors: a man aged 25 to 40 with multiple sclerosis.

This clonotype showed up many times. This chain links TRBV12-5 with TRBJ2-7, with TRBD1 matching over 9 bases. This CDR3 is 14 amino acids long. V gave up 3 bases and J gave up 6 bases; unmatched junction bases: 6. Germline V gene data show CDR1 as LGHNT and CDR2 as FRNRAP. CDR3 in amino acids: CASGFPGQGAEQYF. The CDR3 DNA is TGTGCTAGTGGTTTTCCGGGACAGGGAGCCGAGCAGTACTTC.

This clonotype occurred many times. The V and J genes are TRBV20-1 and TRBJ2-3; possibly TRBD2 for D (6 bases). From germline, CDR1 is DFQATT and CDR2 SNEGSKA (reference sequence). The V end lost 4 bases, the J end lost 4 bases, and 9 bases lay between the germline ends. The CDR3 covers 12 residues. This CDR3 is CSAISGADTQYF. For the CDR3, the DNA is TGCAGTGCTATTAGCGGAGCAGATACGCAGTATTTT.

This clonotype has at least ten counts. The J gene is TRBJ2-3, the V gene TRBV28, with D possibly called TRBD1 or TRBD2 (6 bases each). This CDR3 spans 14 amino acids. V lost 4 bases and J 6 bases, leaving 14 bases between the germline ends. CDR1 MDHEN and CDR2 SYDVKM come from the germline V gene. This CDR3 is CASSSDYQGDTQYF. CDR3 bases: TGTGCCAGCAGTTCGGACTACCAGGGGGATACGCAGTATTTT.

This clonotype was recorded many times. The chain is built from TRBV11-2 and TRBJ2-1, with TRBD2 matching 8 bases. The germline CDR1 and CDR2 sequences are SGHAT and FQNNGV. V was clipped by 1 base and J by 0 bases; unmatched bases: 14. The length of the CDR3 is 20 residues. DNA of the CDR3: TGTGCCAGCAGCTTAGGTACGGGGGGGCCAGCTTACCGCTCCTACAATGAGCAGTTCTTC. Amino acid sequence: CASSLGTGGPAYRSYNEQFF.

At least ten counts were recorded for this clonotype. This sequence joins TRBV4-1 and TRBJ1-1; D ambiguous. Per germline, CDR1 MGHRA and CDR2 YSYEKL. This CDR3 region has 13 residues. Trimming cost V 3 bases and J 5 bases, with 10 bases left between them. The CDR3 region is CASSQVTATEAFF. In DNA form, the CDR3 reads TGCGCCAGCAGCCAGGTTACGGCGACTGAAGCTTTCTTT.

This clonotype showed up many times. The chain is built from TRBV20-1 and TRBJ1-2, with D maybe TRBD1 (6 bases). Between the trimmed V and J ends, which lost 4 bases and 1 base, there was a span of 10 bases. Germline V gives CDR1 DFQATT, CDR2 SNEGSKA (reference sequence). The CDR3 extends over 13 amino acids. The CDR3 loop is CSAIGQINYGYTF. CDR3 bases: TGCAGTGCTATCGGACAGATTAACTATGGCTACACCTTC.

This clonotype was counted ten times or more. This chain links TRBV12-3 or TRBV12-4 with TRBJ2-1; a possible D gene is TRBD2 (5 bases). CDR3 length: 12 residues. The germline V and J ends were trimmed by 2 bases and 9 bases, with 8 bases remaining between them. The CDR3 reads CASSLTRIEQFF. As DNA, the CDR3 is TGTGCCAGCAGTTTAACTAGAATTGAGCAGTTCTTC.

This clonotype occurred many times. The rearrangement links TRBV27 to TRBJ2-7; the match to TRBD1 covers 8 bases. The CDR3 runs 15 residues. The germline V gene has CDR1 MNHEY and CDR2 SMNVEV (reference sequence). Trimming removed 3 bases from V and 5 bases from J; junction bases left unmatched: 9. The CDR3 sequence: CASSFYGQGRDEQYF. The CDR3 region has the DNA TGTGCCAGCAGTTTCTATGGACAGGGTCGCGACGAGCAGTACTTC.

This clonotype showed up many times. CDR3 in amino acids: CASSDKVGGYQAFF. CDR3 DNA: TGCGCCAGCAGTGATAAGGTCGGGGGGTACCAAGCTTTCTTT. The chain uses TRBV10-2 and TRBJ1-1; D is perhaps TRBD1 (5 bases). The V end was cut by 3 bases, the J end by 9 bases, with 17 bases between. Germline V lookup: CDR1 WSHSY, CDR2 SAAADI. There are 14 residues in the CDR3.

This clonotype was detected ten times or more. CDR3 nucleotide sequence: TGCAGCGTTGAGGGCCCCCAAGAGACCCAGTACTTC. This encodes CSVEGPQETQYF. The genes are TRBV29-1 and TRBJ2-5, with D unresolved. This CDR3 has 12 residues. Trimming cost V 3 bases and J 1 base, with 6 bases left between them. The germline V gene encodes CDR1 SQVTM and CDR2 ANQGSEA.

This clonotype was observed a few times. The V gene is TRBV6-1, the J gene TRBJ1-5, with 8 bases that match TRBD1. Looked up from germline, CDR1 is MNHNS and CDR2 is SASEGT. Losses at the gene ends were 2 bases for V and 3 bases for J; bases not matched to a gene: 3. The CDR3 contains 15 residues. CDR3 bases: TGTGCCAGCAGTGAACGTCAGGGGGCCAATCAGCCCCAGCATTTT. Amino acid sequence: CASSERQGANQPQHF.

This clonotype showed up many times. The J gene is TRBJ1-1, the V gene TRBV25-1; D not certain. CDR3 length equals 11 residues. Germline CDR1 reads MGHDK; CDR2 reads SYGVNS. The V gene lost 6 bases and the J gene lost 2 bases, with 4 bases spanning the gap. The CDR3 nucleotides read TGTGCCAGCAGGGAAAACACTGAAGCTTTCTTT. Amino acids: CASRENTEAFF.

This clonotype was counted ten times or more. The chain links TRBV6-5 to TRBJ2-7; 11 bases fit TRBD2. Germline V gene sequence: CDR1 MNHEY, CDR2 SVGAGI. The CDR3 length is 15 residues. The V and J ends lost 3 bases and 2 bases, in that order; junction bases with no gene match: 3. CDR3 in amino acids: CASSYVAGGTYEQYF. The CDR3 nucleotides are TGTGCCAGCAGTTATGTAGCGGGGGGGACCTACGAGCAGTACTTC.

This clonotype was recorded at least ten times. The chain carries TRBV9 and TRBJ1-2; D gene ambiguous. Germline-derived CDR1 and CDR2 are SGDLS and YYNGEE. The CDR3 has 13 residues. The V gene lost 3 bases and the J gene lost 8 bases, with 14 bases spanning the gap. In nucleotides, the CDR3 is TGTGCCAGCAGCGCGTCGGGCCCGTCAGGCTACACCTTC. This translates into CASSASGPSGYTF.

This clonotype was seen many times. The J gene is TRBJ1-4, the V gene TRBV4-3, with D unclear. The length of the CDR3 is 14 residues. V shed 1 base and J shed 8 bases, with 11 bases lying between them. Germline-derived CDR1 and CDR2 are LGHNA and YSLEER. The CDR3 DNA reads TGCGCCAGCAGCCAAGGCATGACGTGGGAAAAACTGTTTTTT. Protein: CASSQGMTWEKLFF.

This clonotype was recorded many times. The CDR3 loop is CASRGRTSGGNEQFF. CDR3 nucleotide sequence: TGTGCCAGCAGAGGCCGGACTAGCGGGGGAAATGAGCAGTTCTTC. The rearrangement uses TRBV2 and TRBJ2-1; TRBD2 matches at 13 bases. The CDR3 runs 15 residues. The germline CDR1 and CDR2 sequences are SNHLY and FYNNEI. Trimming cost V 6 bases and J 7 bases; bases outside gene matches: 6.

The table lists this clonotype with many counts. The chain uses TRBV2 and TRBJ2-6; TRBD2 matches at 7 bases. The CDR3 contains 16 residues. The germline gives CDR1 SNHLY, CDR2 FYNNEI. Losses at the gene ends were 7 bases for V and 1 base for J; bases not matched to a gene: 7. The CDR3 protein is CASIGSGTSGANVLTF. In nucleotides, the CDR3 is TGTGCCAGCATTGGCAGCGGGACTTCTGGGGCCAACGTCCTGACTTTC.

This clonotype was seen many times. The chain recombines TRBV5-1 with TRBJ2-1; 8 bases fit TRBD1. The length of the CDR3 is 14 residues. Germline CDR1 and CDR2: SGHRS and YFSETQ. Trimming at V came to 0 bases and at J to 8 bases, leaving 4 bases not matched to a gene. This chain's CDR3 is CASSLAQTGDEQFF. The CDR3 DNA reads TGCGCCAGCAGCTTGGCCCAGACAGGGGATGAGCAGTTCTTC.

There are many counts of this clonotype. DNA for the CDR3: TGTGCCAGCAGCTTATCGCTAGCTGCGGAGACCCAGTACTTC. Its translation is CASSLSLAAETQYF. The chain uses TRBV7-2 and TRBJ2-5; possible D gene TRBD2, 5 bases. The CDR3 is 14 amino acids. CDR1 and CDR2 from the germline V gene are SGHTA and FQGNSA. V gave up 2 bases and J gave up 5 bases, with 12 bases separating them.

This clonotype was found many times. J is TRBJ2-3 and V is TRBV20-1; D not resolved. CDR1 is DFQATT and CDR2 is SNEGSKA in the germline V gene (reference sequence). V lost 6 bases to trimming and J lost 4 bases, with 11 bases between them. This CDR3 comprises 12 residues. The chain's CDR3 is CSAPDRADTQYF. The CDR3 DNA follows: TGCAGTGCGCCCGACCGCGCAGATACGCAGTATTTT.

In its sample, this clonotype was seen many times. This sequence joins TRBV24-1 and TRBJ1-1; D not certain. The CDR3 length is 11 residues. Germline V gene lookup returns CDR1 KGHDR and CDR2 SFDVKD. The V end was cut by 5 bases, the J end by 4 bases, with 4 bases between. CDR3 DNA: TGTGCCACCAGTGGACCCACTGAAGCTTTCTTT. Amino acid sequence: CATSGPTEAFF.

This clonotype has at least ten counts. V gene TRBV7-9 combines with J gene TRBJ2-3; 7 nucleotides match TRBD1. Germline CDR1 and CDR2: SEHNR and FQNEAQ (reference sequence). This CDR3 region has 15 residues. Trimming took 1 base from V and 5 from J; bases not matched to a gene: 6. The CDR3 nucleotides are TGTGCCAGCAGCTTAGTAAGGGGGCAAGGAGATACGCAGTATTTT. Residues: CASSLVRGQGDTQYF.

In this sample, this clonotype turned up many times. The J gene is TRBJ2-7, the V gene TRBV12-3 or TRBV12-4, with 9 bases that match TRBD1. V gave up 5 bases and J gave up 6 bases; unmatched junction bases: 5. The CDR3 runs 13 residues. CDR3 region: CASSLGTGREQYF. DNA of the CDR3: TGTGCCAGCAGTCTCGGGACAGGGCGCGAGCAGTACTTC.

This clonotype was observed at least ten times. The CDR3 sequence is CSATHPESNYGYTF. The CDR3 bases are TGCAGTGCTACTCACCCAGAAAGTAACTATGGCTACACCTTC. The chain employs TRBV20-1 and TRBJ1-2; D not resolved. The germline CDR1 and CDR2 sequences are DFQATT and SNEGSKA (reference sequence). This CDR3 spans 14 amino acids. V lost 4 bases and J 1 base, leaving 13 bases between the germline ends.